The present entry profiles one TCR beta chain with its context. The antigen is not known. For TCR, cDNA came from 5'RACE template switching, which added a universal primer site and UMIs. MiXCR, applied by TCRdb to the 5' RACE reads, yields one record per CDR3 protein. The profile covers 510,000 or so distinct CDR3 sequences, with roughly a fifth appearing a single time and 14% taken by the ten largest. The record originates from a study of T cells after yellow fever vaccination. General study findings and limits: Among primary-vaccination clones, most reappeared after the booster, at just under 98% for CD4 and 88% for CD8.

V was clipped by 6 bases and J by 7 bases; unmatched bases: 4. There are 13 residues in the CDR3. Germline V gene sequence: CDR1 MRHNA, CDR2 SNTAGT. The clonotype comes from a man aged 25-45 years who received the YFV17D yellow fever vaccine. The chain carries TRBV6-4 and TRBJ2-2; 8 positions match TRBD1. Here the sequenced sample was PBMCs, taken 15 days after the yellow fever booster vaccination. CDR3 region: CASSLQGGGELFF. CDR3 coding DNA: TGTGCCAGCAGCCTACAGGGGGGCGGGGAGCTGTTTTTT.